Each of the 5 T cell receptor beta chains below was sequenced from the same sample in a study of T cell responses to AZD1222 COVID-19 vaccine. TCRdb's table, derived via immunoSEQ multiplex PCR, lists solely in-frame clones and lacks some. The sample has 79,000 or so clones, over 65% seen once; the top ten hold about 26%. The material sequenced was peripheral blood, taken 28 days after the second dose of the MenACWY control vaccine. Receptors originate from an adult who received the MenACWY meningococcal vaccine as a control.

V and J are TRBV7-2 and TRBJ2-7; 7 nucleotides match TRBD2. V was clipped by 5 bases and J by 2 bases; unmatched bases: 9. The germline gives CDR1 SGHTA, CDR2 FQGNSA. CDR3 length: 15 amino acids. Here the CDR3 reads CASSPQRGGAYEQYF. For the CDR3, the DNA is TGTGCCAGCAGCCCTCAGCGGGGAGGGGCCTACGAGCAGTACTTC.

V is TRBV6-2 or TRBV6-3 and J is TRBJ2-7; D tentatively reads TRBD1 or TRBD2 (5 bases each). Germline V lookup: CDR1 MNHEY, CDR2 SVGEGT. V was shortened by 0 bases and J by 6 bases, with 15 bases between the two germline ends. The CDR3 extends over 15 amino acids. The CDR3 DNA reads TGTGCCAGCAGTTACTCTTTTCGGGGCAGGACCGAGCAGTACTTC. Its translation: CASSYSFRGRTEQYF.

The J gene is TRBJ1-5, the V gene TRBV19; possibly TRBD1 for D (5 bases). CDR3 size: 17 residues. V was shortened by 1 base and J by 0 bases, with 13 bases between the two germline ends. Germline lookup yields CDR1 LNHDA and CDR2 SQIVND (reference sequence). CDR3 bases: TGTGCCAGTAGTATAGTGGGGACGGTGAATAGCAATCAGCCCCAGCATTTT. Translating gives CASSIVGTVNSNQPQHF.

The chain is built from TRBV30 and TRBJ1-1; no clear D. V was clipped by 2 bases and J by 4 bases, with 11 bases between them. CDR1 and CDR2 (germline): GTSNPN, SVGIG (reference sequence). The CDR3 is 13 amino acids. CDR3 residues: CAWSTPVGTEAFF. The DNA of the CDR3 is TGTGCCTGGAGTACCCCTGTGGGCACTGAAGCTTTCTTT.

The chain uses TRBV2 and TRBJ1-1; no definite D call. Trimming shortened V by 3 bases and J by 1 base, and 3 bases separated the two germline ends. This CDR3 comprises 12 residues. Germline V gene data show CDR1 as SNHLY and CDR2 as FYNNEI. CDR3 bases: TGTGCCAGCAGTGACTGGAACACTGAAGCTTTCTTT. Translation gives CASSDWNTEAFF.